This T cell receptor beta chain came from a study of vaccination and CD4 T cells after COVID-19. As for the study in general: Eight to ten convalescent patients had mild and one had severe PCR-confirmed SARS-CoV-2 disease. Whole-study results and caveats: Convalescent patients had a median around 90% of post-vaccine SARS-CoV-2-reactive clones that were detected only after vaccination, not before it.

Germline-derived CDR1 and CDR2 are DFQATT and SNEGSKA (reference sequence). Trimming stripped 4 bases from V and 6 bases from J, with 8 bases between. The CDR3 runs 11 residues. In the case of this clonotype: Its target is not known.

Treatment noted: 10-day PBMC culture with coronavirus spike peptide pools or control peptides (ViraFEST assay). With peptide pools, ViraFEST first expanded antigen-specific T cells and afterwards sequenced their TCRs. The Oncomine TCR Beta short-read assay sequenced DNA from cultured CD4+ T cells. Cultured CD4+ T cells were the source of extracted genomic DNA. TCRdb processed the PCR reads anew with MiXCR; each CDR3 protein has one entry. The sample has around 20,000 distinct CDR3 sequences; around half are singletons. This TCR was sampled from a human donor who had recovered from COVID-19. The sequenced sample was CD4+ T cells from blood, cultured in vitro, obtained before SARS-CoV-2 vaccination. This chain uses TRBV20-1 with TRBJ2-3; no clear D. The CDR3 nucleotides are TGCAGTGCTAACCGGCCTGATACGCAGTATTTT. It codes for CSANRPDTQYF.